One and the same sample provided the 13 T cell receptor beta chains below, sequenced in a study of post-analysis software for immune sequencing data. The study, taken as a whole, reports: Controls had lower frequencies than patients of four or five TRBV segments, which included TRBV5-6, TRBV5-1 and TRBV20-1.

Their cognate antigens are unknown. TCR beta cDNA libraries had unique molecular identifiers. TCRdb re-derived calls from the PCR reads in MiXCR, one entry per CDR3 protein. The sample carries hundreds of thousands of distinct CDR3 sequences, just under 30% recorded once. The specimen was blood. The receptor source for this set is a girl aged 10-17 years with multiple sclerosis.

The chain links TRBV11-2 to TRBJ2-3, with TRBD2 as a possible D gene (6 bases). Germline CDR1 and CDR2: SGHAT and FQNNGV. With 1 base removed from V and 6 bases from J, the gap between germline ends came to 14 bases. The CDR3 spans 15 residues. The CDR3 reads CASSLGASVVDTQYF. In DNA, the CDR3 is TGTGCCAGCAGCTTAGGGGCTAGCGTGGTGGATACGCAGTATTTT.

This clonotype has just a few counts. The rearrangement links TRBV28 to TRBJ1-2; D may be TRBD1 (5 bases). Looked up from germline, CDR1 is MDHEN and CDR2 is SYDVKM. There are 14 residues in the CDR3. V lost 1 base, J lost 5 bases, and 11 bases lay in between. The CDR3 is CASSLSNRFYGYTF. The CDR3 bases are TGTGCCAGCAGTTTATCCAACAGGTTTTATGGCTACACCTTC.

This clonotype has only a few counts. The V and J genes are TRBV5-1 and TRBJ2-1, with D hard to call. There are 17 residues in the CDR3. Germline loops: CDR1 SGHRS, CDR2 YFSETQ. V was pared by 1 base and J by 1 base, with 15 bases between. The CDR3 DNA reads TGCGCCAGCAGCTTGCCCGTCGAGTTGATTTCCTACAATGAGCAGTTCTTC. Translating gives CASSLPVELISYNEQFF. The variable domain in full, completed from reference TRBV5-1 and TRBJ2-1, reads KAGVTQTPRYLIKTRGQQVTLSCSPISGHRSVSWYQQTPGQGLQFLFEYFSETQRNKGNFPGRFSGRQFSNSRSEMNVSTLELGDSALYLCASSLPVELISYNEQFFGPGTRLTVL.

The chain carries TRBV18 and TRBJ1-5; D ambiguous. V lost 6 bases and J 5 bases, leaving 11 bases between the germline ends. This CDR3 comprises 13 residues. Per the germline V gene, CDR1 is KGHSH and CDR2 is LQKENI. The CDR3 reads CASSTWVDQPQHF. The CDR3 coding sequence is TGTGCCAGCTCTACCTGGGTAGATCAGCCCCAGCATTTT.

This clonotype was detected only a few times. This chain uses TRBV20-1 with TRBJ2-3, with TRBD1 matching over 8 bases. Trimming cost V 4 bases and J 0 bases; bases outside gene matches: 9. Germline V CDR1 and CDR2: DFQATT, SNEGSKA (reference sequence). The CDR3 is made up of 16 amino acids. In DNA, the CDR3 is TGCAGTGCTACAAGCGACAGGGGCTTTAGCACAGATACGCAGTATTTT. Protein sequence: CSATSDRGFSTDTQYF.

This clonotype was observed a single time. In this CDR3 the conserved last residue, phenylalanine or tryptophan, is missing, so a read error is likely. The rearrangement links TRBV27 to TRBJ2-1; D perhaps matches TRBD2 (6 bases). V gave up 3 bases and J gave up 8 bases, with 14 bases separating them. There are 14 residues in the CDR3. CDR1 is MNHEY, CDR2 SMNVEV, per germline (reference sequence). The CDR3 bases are TGTGCCAGCAGTTTTATTAGATCGGGAGATGAGCAGTTCGTC. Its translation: CASSFIRSGDEQFV.

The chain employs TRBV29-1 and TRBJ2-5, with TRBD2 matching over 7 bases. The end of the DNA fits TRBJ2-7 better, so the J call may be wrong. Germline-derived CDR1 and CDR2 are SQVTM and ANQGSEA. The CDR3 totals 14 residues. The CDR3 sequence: CSVVLLAATYEQYF. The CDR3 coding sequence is TGCAGCGTTGTCCTGCTAGCGGCTACCTACGAGCAGTACTTC.

CDR3 protein: CASSWGLAVPNEQFF. The CDR3 DNA reads TGCGCCAGCAGCTGGGGACTAGCGGTGCCTAATGAGCAGTTCTTC. The rearrangement joins TRBV5-1 to TRBJ2-1, with 11 bases identical to TRBD2. Germline CDR1 is SGHRS and CDR2 is YFSETQ. The V and J ends lost 3 bases and 7 bases, in that order; junction bases with no gene match: 6. The CDR3 loop spans 15 amino acids.

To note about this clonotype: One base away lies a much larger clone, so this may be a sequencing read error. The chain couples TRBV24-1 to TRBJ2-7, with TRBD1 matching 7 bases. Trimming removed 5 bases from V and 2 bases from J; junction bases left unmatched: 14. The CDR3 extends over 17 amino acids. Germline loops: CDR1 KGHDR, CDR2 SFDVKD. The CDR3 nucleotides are TGTGCCACCAGTGGTTGGGTCGGGACAGCATCAACCTACGAGCAGTACTTC. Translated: CATSGWVGTASTYEQYF.

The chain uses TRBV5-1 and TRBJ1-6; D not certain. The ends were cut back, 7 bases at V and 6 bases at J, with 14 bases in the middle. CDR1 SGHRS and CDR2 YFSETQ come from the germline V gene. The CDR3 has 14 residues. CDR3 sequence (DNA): TGCGCCAGCCGTCGAGAGGTCTCTAATTCACCCCTCCACTTT. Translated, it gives CASRREVSNSPLHF.

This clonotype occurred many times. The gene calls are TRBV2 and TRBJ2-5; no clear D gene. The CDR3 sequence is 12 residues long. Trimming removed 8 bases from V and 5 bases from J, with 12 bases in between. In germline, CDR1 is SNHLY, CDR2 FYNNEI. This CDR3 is CASSPERETQYF. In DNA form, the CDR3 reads TGTGCCAGCTCCCCAGAGAGGGAGACCCAGTACTTC.

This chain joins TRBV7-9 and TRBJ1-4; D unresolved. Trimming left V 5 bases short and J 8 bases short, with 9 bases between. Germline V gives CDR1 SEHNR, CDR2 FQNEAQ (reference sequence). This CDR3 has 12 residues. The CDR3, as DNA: TGTGCCAGCAGCCACGAACGGGAAAAACTGTTTTTT. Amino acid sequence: CASSHEREKLFF.

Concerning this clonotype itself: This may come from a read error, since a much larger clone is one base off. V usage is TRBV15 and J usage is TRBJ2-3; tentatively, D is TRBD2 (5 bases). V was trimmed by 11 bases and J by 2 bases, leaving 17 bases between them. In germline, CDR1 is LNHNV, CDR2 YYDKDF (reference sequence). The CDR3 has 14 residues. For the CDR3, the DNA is TGTGCCGCCGAGCGGTCTGGATTCACAGATACGCAGTATTTT. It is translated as CAAERSGFTDTQYF. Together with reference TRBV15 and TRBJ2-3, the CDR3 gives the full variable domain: DAMVIQNPRYQVTQFGKPVTLSCSQTLNHNVMYWYQQKSSQAPKLLFHYYDKDFNNEADTPDNFQSRRPNTSFCFLDIRSPGLGDTAMYLCAAERSGFTDTQYFGPGTRLTVL.